Detailed here is one TCR beta chain. The sample belongs to a study of technical replicates of blood from a few donors. This table comes from immunoSEQ multiplex PCR, and its TCRdb copy is limited to in-frame clones, with some not included. The sample consists of 59,000 or so clones, around 95% of them appearing once. From germline, CDR1 is SGHRS and CDR2 YFSETQ. The CDR3 loop spans 15 amino acids. The V gene end was trimmed by 2 bases and the J gene end by 5 bases; junction bases not matched to a gene: 6. The gene calls are TRBV5-1 and TRBJ1-4; 7 bases match TRBD1. The TCR originated in a human donor in good health. Some clones in this sample may be carry-over from other donors' samples. The specimen sequenced was PBMCs. The DNA for the CDR3 is TGCGCCAGCAGCTTACAGGGGCAGTACAATGAAAAACTGTTTTTT. It translates to CASSLQGQYNEKLFF.